This T cell receptor beta chain comes out of a study of technical replicates of blood from a handful of donors. Measured with immunoSEQ multiplex PCR; TCRdb has only the in-frame clones, and not every one. The sample gives fewer than 13,000 clones, 94% of which show up once; roughly 6.4% is in the top ten. The clonotype comes from a human donor in good health. The specimen was PBMCs.

The CDR3 protein is CASSLTVLAGNEQYF. The CDR3 DNA reads TGTGCCAGCAGCTTGACAGTACTAGCGGGGAACGAGCAGTACTTC. The chain joins TRBV11-2 to TRBJ2-7, with 10 bases matching TRBD2. Looked up from germline, CDR1 is SGHAT and CDR2 is FQNNGV. This CDR3 region has 15 residues. The junction had 7 bases not matched to a gene; V was cut back by 3 bases and J by 5 bases.